This entry lists 24 T cell receptor beta chains sequenced from one sample in a study of metastatic and nonmetastatic thyroid tumors. There were no patients who had received any treatment before thyroid surgery. TCRdb re-analyzed the PCR reads using MiXCR. The sample consists of tens of thousands of clones, around 17% of them appearing once. What was sequenced was blood. These receptors were taken from a female donor with papillary thyroid cancer or a benign thyroid nodule (not recorded which). Some clones in this sample may be carry-over from other donors' samples.

The J gene is TRBJ2-3, the V gene TRBV7-3, with D unresolved. Germline assignment: CDR1 SGHTA and CDR2 FQGTGA. V was cut by 5 bases and J by 7 bases, with 13 bases left in between. The CDR3 contains 13 residues. The CDR3 loop is CASSAISVYTQYF. The CDR3 DNA reads as TGTGCCAGCAGCGCCATTAGTGTATATACGCAGTATTTT.

V gene TRBV18 combines with J gene TRBJ2-7; the match to TRBD2 covers 8 bases. Germline V gives CDR1 KGHSH, CDR2 LQKENI. This CDR3 is built from 16 residues. V was clipped by 3 bases and J by 1 base; unmatched bases: 8. In DNA, the CDR3 is TGTGCCAGCTCACCGATACTAGCGGTAGCATCCTACGAGCAGTACTTC. It translates to CASSPILAVASYEQYF.

This clone was counted at least ten times. The chain has TRBV20-1 and TRBJ2-7; either TRBD1 or TRBD2 may supply D (6 bases each). Germline V gene data show CDR1 as DFQATT and CDR2 as SNEGSKA (reference sequence). The CDR3 length is 14 residues. V was pared by 5 bases and J by 0 bases, with 14 bases between. The CDR3 DNA sequence: TGCAGTGCTCCCAGGGGCGGGATCTCCTACGAGCAGTACTTC. This translates into CSAPRGGISYEQYF.

In its sample, this clone was seen many times. The CDR3, as DNA: TGTGCCAGCAGCGAAGACCCGAACACTGAAGCTTTCTTT. This translates into CASSEDPNTEAFF. V is TRBV9 and J is TRBJ1-1; D unresolved. This CDR3 has 13 residues. Trimming stripped 3 bases from V and 1 base from J, with 7 bases between. Germline CDR1 is SGDLS and CDR2 is YYNGEE. The variable domain in full, with the rest retrieved from reference TRBV9 and TRBJ1-1, is DSGVTQTPKHLITATGQRVTLRCSPRSGDLSVYWYQQSLDQGLQFLIQYYNGEERAKGNILERFSAQQFPDLHSELNLSSLELGDSALYFCASSEDPNTEAFFGQGTRLTVV.

This clone was detected only a few times. The rearrangement links TRBV24-1 to TRBJ1-2; tentatively, D is TRBD1 (6 bases). V lost 4 bases to trimming and J lost 8 bases, with 13 bases between them. The CDR3 totals 13 residues. CDR1 is KGHDR, CDR2 SFDVKD, per germline. The CDR3 DNA reads as TGTGCCACCAGTGACCCAACAGGGTACGGCTACACCTTC. This sequence encodes CATSDPTGYGYTF.

The rearrangement joins TRBV7-2 to TRBJ2-7, with D maybe TRBD2 (5 bases). Germline V gene data show CDR1 as SGHTA and CDR2 as FQGNSA. V lost 3 bases and J lost 0, with 12 bases in between. The CDR3 length is 15 residues. The CDR3 loop reads CASSLRAPYSYEQYF. The CDR3 DNA reads as TGTGCCAGCAGCTTGCGGGCTCCTTACTCCTACGAGCAGTACTTC.

This clone appeared many times. The genes are TRBV11-1 and TRBJ2-5, with 7 bases aligning to TRBD2. The trim removed 0 bases at V and 5 bases at J, leaving 3 bases unmatched. The germline V gene has CDR1 SGHAT and CDR2 FQDESV (reference sequence). The CDR3 loop spans 14 amino acids. The CDR3 sequence: CASSLAGLVETQYF. The CDR3 coding sequence is TGTGCCAGCAGCTTAGCAGGACTAGTGGAGACCCAGTACTTC.

This clone was found many times. The CDR3 protein is CAWSPSPDANHEQFF. The CDR3 bases are TGTGCCTGGAGCCCGTCCCCGGACGCCAACCATGAGCAGTTCTTC. The chain uses TRBV30 and TRBJ2-1, with no clear D. The CDR3 has 15 amino acids. CDR1 and CDR2 from the germline V gene are GTSNPN and SVGIG (reference sequence). Trimming left V 3 bases short and J 8 bases short, with 20 bases between.

The chain recombines TRBV11-2 with TRBJ2-1; TRBD2 agrees at 9 bases. The germline V gene encodes CDR1 SGHAT and CDR2 FQNNGV. CDR3 length equals 16 residues. V lost 7 bases, J lost 7 bases, and 14 bases stayed unmatched. CDR3 DNA: TGTGCCAGCACCACCCTGTTAGCGGGAGTTAGTAATGAGCAGTTCTTC. Encoded protein: CASTTLLAGVSNEQFF.

This clone is medium-sized by share. The gene calls are TRBV11-2 and TRBJ2-7; 7 nucleotides line up with TRBD2. The V gene's germline CDR1 is SGHAT and CDR2 FQNNGV. The V segment lost 1 base and the J segment 4 bases; nucleotides outside the gene matches: 7. The CDR3 has 15 residues. The CDR3 bases are TGTGCCAGCAGCTTAGTTGCGGGAGTCTCGTACGAGCAGTACTTC. This codes for CASSLVAGVSYEQYF.

This clone came up many times. The V call is TRBV5-6, the J call TRBJ1-2; the D is unclear. The CDR3 spans 11 residues. CDR1 SGHDT and CDR2 YYEEEE come from the germline V gene. V was trimmed by 4 bases and J by 4 bases, leaving 5 bases between them. The CDR3, as DNA: TGTGCCAGCAGCCCGGGCTATGGCTACACCTTC. Protein sequence: CASSPGYGYTF.

With respect to this clone: Here the CDR3 omits its conserved ending phenylalanine or tryptophan, so a read error is the likely source. Because the CDR3's place on the DNA is in doubt, the DNA is left out and the CDR3 is given as listed by TCRdb. The chain recombines TRBV2 with TRBJ1-3; the D segment call TRBD1 is taken from the table without a DNA check. The germline gives CDR1 SNHLY, CDR2 FYNNEI. The CDR3 is 8 amino acids in total, end residues counted. The CDR3 here is CASRGVGG.

In this sample, this clone is medium-sized. V gene TRBV5-1 combines with J gene TRBJ2-2; D may match TRBD1 or TRBD2 (6 bases each). CDR3 size: 15 residues. Per the germline V gene, CDR1 is SGHRS and CDR2 is YFSETQ. The V end lost 5 bases, the J end lost 3 bases, and 14 bases lay between the germline ends. CDR3 residues: CASRMGGADTGELFF. For the CDR3, the DNA is TGCGCCAGCAGGATGGGGGGCGCCGACACCGGGGAGCTGTTTTTT.

This clone was recorded many times. This chain links TRBV20-1 with TRBJ2-3, with 9 bases matching TRBD2. Trimming cost V 6 bases and J 0 bases; bases outside gene matches: 7. Looked up from germline, CDR1 is DFQATT and CDR2 is SNEGSKA (reference sequence). The CDR3 covers 15 residues. CDR3 coding DNA: TGCAGTGCCGTTAGCGGGAGCGAGAGCACAGATACGCAGTATTTT. Its protein is CSAVSGSESTDTQYF.

CDR3 in DNA: TGTGCCAGCAGTGCAACCCCGGGACAGGGGACTTTTAGCAATCAGCCCCAGCATTTT. Translated, it gives CASSATPGQGTFSNQPQHF. J is TRBJ1-5 and V is TRBV21-1; the table assigns TRBD1, which was not confirmed against the DNA. TRBV21-1 is a pseudogene locus. The CDR3 covers 19 residues.

This chain joins TRBV28 and TRBJ2-3; 8 bases are a match to TRBD1. The CDR3 length is 16 residues. V was pared by 6 bases and J by 4 bases, with 12 bases of the junction left unmatched. CDR1 is MDHEN, CDR2 SYDVKM, per germline. DNA of the CDR3: TGTGCCAGCAGCCCCGGACAGGGAACCTCCTCAGATACGCAGTATTTT. Protein: CASSPGQGTSSDTQYF. The entire variable domain, with the rest obtained from reference TRBV28 and TRBJ2-3, is as follows: DVKVTQSSRYLVKRTGEKVFLECVQDMDHENMFWYRQDPGLGLRLIYFSYDVKMKEKGDIPEGYSVSREKKERFSLILESASTNQTSMYLCASSPGQGTSSDTQYFGPGTRLTVL.

Written as DNA, the CDR3 is TGTGCCAGCAGTTTATCGCTATTCTCCTACGAGCAGTACTTC. It codes for CASSLSLFSYEQYF. The chain links TRBV27 to TRBJ2-7; no reliable D call. Trimming removed 0 bases at V and 0 bases at J, with 6 bases between. The germline V gene has CDR1 MNHEY and CDR2 SMNVEV (reference sequence). The CDR3 covers 14 residues.

This clone was seen a handful of times. V gene TRBV27 combines with J gene TRBJ2-7; D gene ambiguous. The V end was cut by 4 bases, the J end by 13 bases, with 14 bases between. CDR3 length equals 11 residues. Germline V gene lookup returns CDR1 MNHEY and CDR2 SMNVEV (reference sequence). In nucleotides, the CDR3 is TGTGCCAGCAGTTCTGTTGGGTATTTATACTTC. Its protein product is CASSSVGYLYF.

Ten or more counts support this clone. The chain recombines TRBV6-1 with TRBJ2-5; D is possibly TRBD1 (6 bases). The CDR3 runs to 13 residues. Germline CDR1 is MNHNS and CDR2 is SASEGT. V was trimmed by 7 bases and J by 4 bases, leaving 13 bases between them. CDR3 sequence: CASNVQGPETQYF. CDR3 nucleotides: TGTGCCAGCAATGTACAGGGTCCAGAGACCCAGTACTTC.

This clone has at least ten counts. V gene TRBV7-9 combines with J gene TRBJ2-2; 11 bases are shared with TRBD2. Germline V gene lookup returns CDR1 SEHNR and CDR2 FQNEAQ (reference sequence). CDR3 length equals 18 residues. J lost 0 bases, V lost 5 bases, and 8 bases had no gene match. The CDR3 nucleotides are TGTGCCAGCAGCCGTCCGGTTAGCGGGAGGGCGAACACCGGGGAGCTGTTTTTT. Its protein product is CASSRPVSGRANTGELFF.

The chain recombines TRBV11-2 with TRBJ2-7, with a tentative D call TRBD1 (5 bases). The CDR3 covers 15 residues. With 1 base removed from V and 0 bases from J, the gap between germline ends came to 10 bases. CDR1 SGHAT and CDR2 FQNNGV come from the germline V gene. The CDR3 DNA sequence: TGTGCCAGCAGCTTAGCTCCGGACAACTCCTACGAGCAGTACTTC. This codes for CASSLAPDNSYEQYF.

This clone was observed at least ten times. This chain joins TRBV24-1 and TRBJ2-2; D may be TRBD2 (6 bases). Trimming removed 0 bases from V and 2 bases from J, with 6 bases in between. This CDR3 contains 15 residues. The germline V gene encodes CDR1 KGHDR and CDR2 SFDVKD. For the CDR3, the DNA is TGTGCCACCAGTGATTTGGGACTAAACACCGGGGAGCTGTTTTTT. Its translation is CATSDLGLNTGELFF.

The chain links TRBV11-2 to TRBJ1-2, with 7 bases identical to TRBD1. CDR1 SGHAT and CDR2 FQNNGV come from the germline V gene. The length of the CDR3 is 14 residues. V gave up 6 bases and J gave up 5 bases; unmatched junction bases: 9. The CDR3 region is CASSSTGTAYGYTF. Written as DNA, the CDR3 is TGTGCCAGCAGTTCCACCGGGACAGCTTATGGCTACACCTTC.

This clone was picked up many times. This chain links TRBV2 with TRBJ1-2; TRBD1 is a possible D gene (6 bases). Germline CDR1 and CDR2: SNHLY and FYNNEI. The CDR3 length is 13 residues. V dropped 6 bases and J dropped 0 bases, with 8 bases sitting between them. DNA of the CDR3: TGTGCCAGCAGAAAGGGGGCTAACTATGGCTACACCTTC. Translated: CASRKGANYGYTF.